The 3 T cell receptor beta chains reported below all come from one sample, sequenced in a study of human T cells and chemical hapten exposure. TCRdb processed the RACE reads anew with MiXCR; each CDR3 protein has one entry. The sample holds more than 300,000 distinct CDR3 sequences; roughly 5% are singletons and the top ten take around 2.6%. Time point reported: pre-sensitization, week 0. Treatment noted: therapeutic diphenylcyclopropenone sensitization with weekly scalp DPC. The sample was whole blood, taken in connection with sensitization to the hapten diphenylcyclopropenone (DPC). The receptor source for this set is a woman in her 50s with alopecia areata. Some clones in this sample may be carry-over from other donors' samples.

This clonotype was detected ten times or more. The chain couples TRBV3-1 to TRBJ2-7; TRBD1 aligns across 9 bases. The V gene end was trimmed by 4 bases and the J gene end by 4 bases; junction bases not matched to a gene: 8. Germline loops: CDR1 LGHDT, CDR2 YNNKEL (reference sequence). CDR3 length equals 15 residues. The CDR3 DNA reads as TGTGCCAGCAGCCCGATCTTGACAGGGGGATACGAGCAGTACTTC. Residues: CASSPILTGGYEQYF.

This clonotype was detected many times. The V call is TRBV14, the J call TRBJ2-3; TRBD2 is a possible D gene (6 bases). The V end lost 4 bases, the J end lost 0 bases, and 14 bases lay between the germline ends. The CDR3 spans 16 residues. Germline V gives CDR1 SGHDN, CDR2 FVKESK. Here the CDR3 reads CASSLYVGGSTDTQYF. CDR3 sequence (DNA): TGTGCCAGCAGCCTTTACGTGGGGGGAAGCACAGATACGCAGTATTTT.

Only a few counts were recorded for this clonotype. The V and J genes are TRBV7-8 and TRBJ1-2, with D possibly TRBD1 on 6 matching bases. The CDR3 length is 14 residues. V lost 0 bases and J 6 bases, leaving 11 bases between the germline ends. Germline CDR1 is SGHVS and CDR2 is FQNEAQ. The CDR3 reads CASSLAQGRHGYTF. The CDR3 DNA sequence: TGTGCCAGCAGCTTAGCTCAGGGGCGTCATGGCTACACCTTC.